A selection of T cell receptor beta chains follows, all from one sample in a study of human T cells and chemical hapten exposure. TCRdb re-analysed the RACE reads in MiXCR, keeping a single row per CDR3 protein. Of a few hundred thousand distinct CDR3 sequences in the sample, roughly 6% are singletons; the top ten hold 5% to 6%. Sequencing was performed on whole blood, taken in connection with sensitization to the hapten diphenylcyclopropenone (DPC). Every receptor here comes from a woman in her late teens or twenties with alopecia areata. Some clones in this sample may be carry-over from other donors' samples. The CDR3 runs from the conserved cysteine through the conserved F or W. A D gene is named only where the DNA matches it firmly. The size of a clone is reported for some rows only, either as once, few or many, or as a class for expanded clones.

>.|TRBJ1-1|.|TRBV5-1
CASSKGQNTEAFF
TGCGCCAGCAGTAAGGGGCAGAACACTGAAGCTTTCTTT
>.|TRBJ2-7|many|TRBV3-1
CASSQAGQTYEQYF
TGTGCCAGCAGCCAGGCGGGACAGACCTACGAGCAGTACTTC
>TRBD2|TRBJ2-1|.|TRBV12-3/TRBV12-4
CASIVGREYNEQFF
TGTGCCAGCATTGTGGGGCGGGAGTACAATGAGCAGTTCTTC
>TRBD1|TRBJ2-4|.|TRBV18
CASSPLARTGGKNIQYF
TGTGCCAGCTCACCACTTGCGAGGACAGGGGGCAAAAACATTCAGTACTTC
>.|TRBJ1-1|few|TRBV7-2
CASSFRPGTEAFF
TGTGCCAGCAGCTTCCGCCCGGGAACTGAAGCTTTCTTT
>.|TRBJ2-7|few|TRBV20-1
CSARIRTTYEQYF
TGCAGTGCTAGGATCAGGACAACCTACGAGCAGTACTTC
>.|TRBJ1-4|few|TRBV18
CASSLNRETNEKLFF
TGTGCCAGCTCACTAAACAGGGAAACTAATGAAAAACTGTTTTTT
>.|TRBJ2-7|.|TRBV20-1
CSARDGQAMYEQYF
TGCAGTGCTAGAGATGGGCAGGCGATGTACGAGCAGTACTTC
>TRBD1|TRBJ1-3|.|TRBV7-6
CASSLVAYSTGEIRNTIYF
TGTGCCAGCAGCTTAGTAGCTTATTCGACAGGGGAAATCAGAAACACCATATATTTT
>TRBD2|TRBJ2-1|.|TRBV20-1
CSVLREASGADEQFF
TGCAGTGTTCTAAGAGAGGCTAGCGGGGCCGATGAGCAGTTCTTC
>TRBD1|TRBJ1-1|many|TRBV20-1
CSARVLRPGQGPRDTEAFF
TGCAGTGCTAGAGTTCTGAGACCGGGACAGGGGCCTCGTGACACTGAAGCTTTCTTT
>TRBD2|TRBJ2-1|few|TRBV9
CASSASGRAEQFF
TGTGCCAGCAGCGCTAGCGGGAGGGCCGAGCAGTTCTTC
>TRBD1|TRBJ1-2|.|TRBV14
CASSATGTGFYGYTF
TGTGCCAGCAGCGCTACCGGGACAGGCTTCTATGGCTACACCTTC
>.|TRBJ1-5|many|TRBV12-3/TRBV12-4
CASSFTGGQPQHF
TGTGCCAGCAGTTTCACAGGCGGTCAGCCCCAGCATTTT
>.|TRBJ1-3|many|TRBV18
CASSPSRDSGNTIYF
TGTGCCAGCTCACCTTCCAGAGACTCTGGAAACACCATATATTTT